This T cell receptor beta chain was captured by sequencing in a study of identical twins. This CDR3 comprises 10 residues. V was pared by 1 base and J by 10 bases, with 7 bases between. The germline V gene encodes CDR1 SQVTM and CDR2 ANQGSEA. General study points: Where out-of-frame alpha sequences were twin-shared, they showed excess low generation probability.

This clonotype was picked up a small number of times. No antigen is known for it. TCRdb redid the calling of the 5' RACE reads with MiXCR, one entry per CDR3 protein. The table shows around 490,000 distinct CDR3 sequences, with about a fifth occurring only once. The sample was also reused in another study, on yellow fever vaccine responses in identical twins. This second study notes: Twins' vaccine T cell response reportedly seemed partly convergent, partly personalized.

This clonotype originated in a woman younger than 35 in good health. This chain links TRBV29-1 with TRBJ1-2; D may be TRBD1 (5 bases). Material: CD4+ T cells sorted from blood. This CDR3 reads CSVEGDYYTF. The CDR3 DNA reads TGCAGCGTTGAAGGGGACTACTACACCTTC.